These 12 T cell receptor beta chains were sequenced from one sample in a study of CD8+CD57+ T cells in acquired aplastic anemia. Genomic DNA served as template for TCR beta VDJ and CDR3 profiling. Via MiXCR, TCRdb re-called the reads, giving one row per CDR3 protein. The profile shows approximately 200,000 distinct CDR3 sequences, less than 70% of them singletons. The sample taken for sequencing was sorted CD4+, CD8+, or CD8+CD57+ T cells (not recorded which) from PBMCs. These receptors were obtained from a human donor in good health, serving as a control.

Details on this clonotype: A read error may be the cause here, since a much bigger clone is one base away. The rearrangement joins TRBV6-5 to TRBJ1-2, with TRBD1 as a possible D gene (6 bases). The CDR3 totals 14 residues. Germline loops: CDR1 MNHEY, CDR2 SVGAGI. The ends were cut back, 6 bases at V and 3 bases at J, with 14 bases in the middle. The CDR3 nucleotides are TGTGCCAGCAGGGACAGTGGACCTGACTATGGCTACACCTTC. Its translation is CASRDSGPDYGYTF.

This chain joins TRBV5-5 and TRBJ2-3, with TRBD1 matching over 9 bases. Germline assignment: CDR1 SGHKS and CDR2 YYEKEE (reference sequence). The CDR3 contains 15 residues. With V trimmed by 7 bases and J by 8 bases, 14 bases remained unmatched. Here the CDR3 DNA reads TGTGCCAGCCAAACCGGGACAGGGTCCACTGGTACGCAGTATTTT. Translating gives CASQTGTGSTGTQYF.

The sample holds a few counts of this clonotype. The chain uses TRBV18 and TRBJ1-2; 7 bases are shared with TRBD1. The germline gives CDR1 KGHSH, CDR2 LQKENI. V gave up 3 bases and J gave up 3 bases; unmatched junction bases: 1. The CDR3 covers 13 residues. CDR3 protein: CASSPDRDYGYTF. The CDR3 DNA follows: TGTGCCAGCTCACCTGACAGGGACTATGGCTACACCTTC.

The rearrangement uses TRBV10-3 and TRBJ2-3; 9 positions match TRBD2. The germline CDR1 and CDR2 sequences are ENHRY and SYGVKD. The CDR3 spans 16 residues. The J segment lost 4 bases and the V segment lost 4 bases, leaving 9 bases of the junction unmatched. The chain's CDR3 is CAISGLGGGASDTQYF. The CDR3 region has the DNA TGTGCCATCAGTGGCCTCGGCGGGGGGGCGTCAGATACGCAGTATTTT.

The table lists this clonotype with many counts. This rearrangement joins TRBV9 to TRBJ2-2; D is undetermined. There are 13 residues in the CDR3. CDR1 is SGDLS and CDR2 is YYNGEE in the germline V gene. Trimming pared 4 bases from V and 3 bases from J, leaving 7 bases between. CDR3: CASSLTHTGELFF. Here the CDR3 DNA reads TGTGCCAGCAGCCTGACTCACACCGGGGAGCTGTTTTTT.

V usage is TRBV5-1 and J usage is TRBJ2-7; D is undetermined. The CDR3 consists of 12 residues. The V and J ends lost 8 bases and 5 bases respectively, with 14 bases between them. Germline CDR1 and CDR2: SGHRS and YFSETQ. CDR3 residues: CARQRDLDEQYF. Written as DNA, the CDR3 is TGCGCCAGACAGCGCGACCTAGACGAGCAGTACTTC.

This clonotype was counted at least ten times. This chain links TRBV20-1 with TRBJ2-1, with 13 bases identical to TRBD2. The CDR3 has 16 residues. Trimming cost V 0 bases and J 10 bases; bases outside gene matches: 9. Germline V gene sequence: CDR1 DFQATT, CDR2 SNEGSKA (reference sequence). The CDR3 here is CSAREPLAGGLEEQFF. Written as DNA, the CDR3 is TGCAGTGCTAGAGAGCCACTAGCGGGGGGGCTGGAGGAGCAGTTCTTC.

The J gene is TRBJ2-7, the V gene TRBV7-2; 7 nucleotides match TRBD1. The J call is doubtful: the DNA matches TRBJ2-1 better. The germline V gene encodes CDR1 SGHTA and CDR2 FQGNSA. The CDR3 length is 13 residues. In DNA form, the CDR3 reads TGTGCCAGCAGCATCCGTAGAGGGGGCGAGCAGTTCTTC. Amino acid sequence: CASSIRRGGEQFF.

In DNA form, the CDR3 reads TGTGCCAGCAGTGACATGGGGTCACCTTCCTACGAGCAGTACTTC. As protein: CASSDMGSPSYEQYF. This sequence joins TRBV28 and TRBJ2-7, with D uncertain. The CDR3 runs to 15 residues. The V gene's germline CDR1 is MDHEN and CDR2 SYDVKM. V lost 5 bases and J lost 1, with 15 bases in between. Based on the CDR3 plus reference TRBV28 and TRBJ2-7, the full variable domain is DVKVTQSSRYLVKRTGEKVFLECVQDMDHENMFWYRQDPGLGLRLIYFSYDVKMKEKGDIPEGYSVSREKKERFSLILESASTNQTSMYLCASSDMGSPSYEQYFGPGTRLTVT.

This rearrangement joins TRBV5-4 to TRBJ2-7; possibly TRBD1 for D (5 bases). Trimming cost V 0 bases and J 0 bases, with 7 bases left between them. The germline V gene encodes CDR1 SGHNT and CDR2 YYREEE (reference sequence). This CDR3 is 14 amino acids long. The CDR3 DNA sequence: TGTGCCAGCAGCTTGGAACAGGTCTCCTACGAGCAGTACTTC. Residues: CASSLEQVSYEQYF. Together with reference TRBV5-4 and TRBJ2-7, the CDR3 gives the full variable domain: ETGVTQSPTHLIKTRGQQVTLRCSSQSGHNTVSWYQQALGQGPQFIFQYYREEENGRGNFPPRFSGLQFPNYSSELNVNALELDDSALYLCASSLEQVSYEQYFGPGTRLTVT.

There are many counts of this clonotype. V gene TRBV12-3 or TRBV12-4 combines with J gene TRBJ2-7; D perhaps matches TRBD1 (7 bases). The length of the CDR3 is 14 residues. Trimming took off 4 bases at V and 6 bases at J, with 16 bases between the two ends. In nucleotides, the CDR3 is TGTGCCAGCAGTTCCGGCGGGACAGCCGGCGAGCAGTACTTC. Translated: CASSSGGTAGEQYF.

This clonotype was counted many times. This chain uses TRBV6-1 with TRBJ2-7; 11 nucleotides match TRBD1. The CDR3 loop spans 16 amino acids. Germline V gene data show CDR1 as MNHNS and CDR2 as SASEGT. With V trimmed by 3 bases and J by 6 bases, 10 bases remained unmatched. The CDR3 DNA follows: TGTGCCAGCAGTGAGACCGGACAGGGGGCGATACGCGAGCAGTACTTC. Translation: CASSETGQGAIREQYF.